This T cell receptor (beta chain) originates from a study of CD8+CD57+ T cells in acquired aplastic anemia. Notes on this clonotype: Antigen: not known.

Losses at the gene ends were 7 bases for V and 2 bases for J; bases not matched to a gene: 10. The CDR3 length is 15 residues. Genomic DNA, the template, was used for profiling of the TCR beta VDJ and CDR3. TCRdb reprocessed the reads with MiXCR, giving one entry per CDR3 protein. The sample consists of about 270,000 distinct CDR3 sequences, 45% to 65% of them appearing once. Findings and limits, study-wide: The same twenty-nine CD8+ CDR3 sequences occurred in patients and in controls.

The material sequenced was sorted CD4+, CD8+, or CD8+CD57+ T cells (not recorded which) from PBMCs. The source is a human donor with severe aplastic anemia or a healthy control (not recorded which). V is TRBV12-3 or TRBV12-4 and J is TRBJ1-1; 7 nucleotides align to TRBD1. The CDR3 region is CASTRGAETNTEAFF. CDR3 DNA: TGTGCCAGCACCAGGGGGGCAGAGACTAACACTGAAGCTTTCTTT.